This T cell receptor beta chain stems from a study of radiation and T cells in renal cell carcinoma. The germline gives CDR1 MDHEN, CDR2 SYDVKM. The CDR3 has 14 amino acids. V gave up 6 bases and J gave up 4 bases, with 15 bases separating them. Described time point: blood 4 weeks post-SBRT, at nephrectomy. Treatment specified: 15 Gy SBRT to primary tumor, nephrectomy 4 weeks later. Nephrectomy followed 15 Gy stereotactic body radiation by 4 weeks. The assay was immunoSEQ multiplex PCR, and TCRdb's table has in-frame clones only and misses some. The sample holds approximately 86,000 clones, over 80% seen once.

Sequencing was performed on blood, taken from a patient whose treatment included radiotherapy and nephrectomy. The V call is TRBV28, the J call TRBJ1-2; D is unclear. This clonotype was obtained from a man in his fifties or sixties with renal cell carcinoma. In DNA form, the CDR3 reads TGTGCCAGCAGCTCCCCCCAACAGAGCTATGGCTACACCTTC. Its protein is CASSSPQQSYGYTF.